One sample yielded the 8 T cell receptor beta chains listed below, sequenced in a study of blood T cell repertoires in COVID-19. Sequenced by immunoSEQ multiplex PCR; TCRdb stores in-frame clones only, minus some. The sample contains about 52,000 clones, around 80% of which appear only once. The sample consisted of peripheral blood. Receptors originate from a woman of 80 years or more with COVID-19, enrolled during active disease.

The genes are TRBV5-6 and TRBJ1-2; 10 positions match TRBD1. V gave up 5 bases and J gave up 7 bases; unmatched junction bases: 8. The length of the CDR3 is 14 residues. CDR1 is SGHDT and CDR2 is YYEEEE in the germline V gene. The CDR3 sequence: CASRGQGEVGGYTF. The CDR3 nucleotides read TGTGCCAGCAGAGGACAGGGGGAAGTGGGTGGCTACACCTTC.

The V gene is TRBV9, the J gene TRBJ1-4, with D uncertain. Germline CDR1 and CDR2: SGDLS and YYNGEE. V was clipped by 3 bases and J by 15 bases, with 18 bases between them. This CDR3 comprises 13 residues. The CDR3 reads CASSAGPGRRMFF. For the CDR3, the DNA is TGTGCCAGCAGCGCCGGACCCGGACGGAGGATGTTTTTT.

With regard to this clone: Mismatch with germline at one junction end may stem from a read error. The J gene is TRBJ2-3, the V gene TRBV28; D possibly corresponds to TRBD2 (5 bases). Per germline, CDR1 MDHEN and CDR2 SYDVKM. This CDR3 has 15 amino acids. The CDR3 protein is CASSSTHSFIARAHF. The CDR3, as DNA: TGTGCCAGCAGTTCTACACACTCCTTCATAGCGAGAGCGCATTTT.

The chain links TRBV5-6 to TRBJ2-7, with D unclear. Germline CDR1 and CDR2: SGHDT and YYEEEE. The CDR3 runs to 14 residues. The ends were cut back, 3 bases at V and 6 bases at J, with 16 bases in the middle. DNA of the CDR3: TGTGCCAGCAGCTCTCATCCCAGTTCTCCCGAGCAGTACTTC. It specifies CASSSHPSSPEQYF.

The CDR3 is CASTGGHPNTEAFF. For the CDR3, the DNA is TGTGCCAGCACCGGTGGGCACCCGAACACTGAAGCTTTCTTT. This rearrangement joins TRBV7-9 to TRBJ1-1; D ambiguous. CDR3 length: 14 residues. Germline CDR1 and CDR2: SEHNR and FQNEAQ (reference sequence). The V end lost 7 bases, the J end lost 1 base, and 13 bases lay between the germline ends.

This chain joins TRBV7-9 and TRBJ1-1; the match to TRBD1 covers 8 bases. V shed 6 bases, J shed 4 bases, and the junction held 10 bases outside the gene matches. The CDR3 has 15 amino acids. In germline, CDR1 is SEHNR, CDR2 FQNEAQ (reference sequence). The CDR3 DNA follows: TGTGCCAGCAGTTATACGACAGGGGAGGGCACTGAAGCTTTCTTT. Encoded protein: CASSYTTGEGTEAFF.

The rearrangement uses TRBV29-1 and TRBJ2-7; 7 nucleotides align to TRBD2. J gave up 4 bases and V 6 bases, and 0 bases lay outside the gene matches. This CDR3 has 10 residues. Germline V gene data show CDR1 as SQVTM and CDR2 as ANQGSEA. The CDR3 coding sequence is TGCAGCGTGGGGGGGTACGAGCAGTACTTC. Translated, it gives CSVGGYEQYF.

This sequence joins TRBV21-1 and TRBJ2-7; the table's D call, TRBD2, has no DNA check behind it. TRBV21-1 is described as a pseudogene. The CDR3 is 16 amino acids. The CDR3 reads CASSQPRASGREEQYF. The CDR3 bases are TGTGCCAGCAGCCAACCACGGGCTAGCGGGAGAGAGGAGCAGTACTTC.